This record covers a single T cell receptor (beta chain). The antigen is undetermined. The authors reverse transcribed about 0.5 to 1 ug RNA with random hexamers. The amplification used immunoSEQ multiplex PCR on TCR beta CDR3; it spanned 54 Vbeta and 13 Jbeta. TCRdb reanalysed the immunoSEQ multiplex PCR reads using MiXCR and keeps one entry per CDR3 protein. In the table there are 100,000 or so distinct CDR3 sequences, around 90% of which are singletons. The CDR3 runs to 17 residues. Trimming took 2 bases from V and 1 from J; bases not matched to a gene: 8. Germline V CDR1 and CDR2: MNHEY, SVGEGT. This record belongs to a study of CD8 T cells in Susac syndrome. Broader study findings: As acknowledged by the study, its TCR sequencing and HLA analysis included a relatively small number of individuals.

Purification of the CD8+ and CD4+ T cells relied on negative isolation, and TEMRA cells underwent FACS enrichment. This clonotype originated in a human donor in good health. The rearrangement links TRBV6-2 or TRBV6-3 to TRBJ1-5; TRBD1 matches 7 bases. Material for sequencing was CD4+ T cells from PBMCs. The CDR3 is CASSYLDRDLSNQPQHF. The CDR3 coding sequence is TGTGCCAGCAGTTACCTCGACAGGGATCTCAGCAATCAGCCCCAGCATTTT.